Shown below are 26 T cell receptor beta chains from a single sample sequenced in a study of CD8 T cells in ankylosing spondylitis. TCRdb redid the calling of the 5' RACE reads with MiXCR, one entry per CDR3 protein. The data contain some 150,000 distinct CDR3 sequences, more than 9.5% of them seen just once; the ten biggest clones take up roughly 4%. The sample consisted of blood, either unsorted or a sorted T cell fraction (not recorded which). These receptors were obtained from a female donor with ankylosing spondylitis or in good health (not recorded which).

The sample holds many counts of this clonotype. The chain uses TRBV20-1 and TRBJ1-1; 7 bases align to TRBD1. Trimming at V came to 3 bases and at J to 1 base, leaving 2 bases not matched to a gene. Germline loops: CDR1 DFQATT, CDR2 SNEGSKA (reference sequence). This CDR3 has 13 amino acids. This CDR3 reads CSARGQSNTEAFF. The CDR3 DNA is TGCAGTGCTAGGGGACAGTCGAACACTGAAGCTTTCTTT.

This clonotype was seen many times. This chain joins TRBV3-1 and TRBJ1-4, with D possibly TRBD1 on 5 matching bases. V was pared by 0 bases and J by 10 bases, with 18 bases between. The length of the CDR3 is 16 residues. The germline CDR1 and CDR2 sequences are LGHDT and YNNKEL (reference sequence). CDR3 region: CASSQDITGKRGKLFF. In DNA form, the CDR3 reads TGTGCCAGCAGCCAAGATATAACGGGGAAAAGGGGAAAACTGTTTTTT.

A remark on this clonotype: Possible read error: a much larger clone is one base away. The CDR3 nucleotides read TGCGCCAGCAGCGTTACTAGCGGCGACCAAGAGACCCAGTACTTC. This encodes CASSVTSGDQETQYF. J is TRBJ2-5 and V is TRBV5-1; 8 nucleotides line up with TRBD2. V shed 4 bases and J 0 bases; nucleotides not matched to a gene: 5. Per the germline V gene, CDR1 is SGHRS and CDR2 is YFSETQ. This CDR3 is 15 amino acids long.

At least ten counts were recorded for this clonotype. The chain combines TRBV28 with TRBJ1-6; D remains ambiguous. There are 14 residues in the CDR3. Trimming shortened V by 1 base and J by 7 bases, and 8 bases separated the two germline ends. CDR1 MDHEN and CDR2 SYDVKM come from the germline V gene. In DNA form, the CDR3 reads TGTGCCAGCAGTTTATTGGGTGGGAATTCACCCCTCCACTTT. This translates into CASSLLGGNSPLHF.

This clonotype was counted many times. The chain links TRBV3-1 to TRBJ2-2, with TRBD1 as a possible D gene (6 bases). The CDR3 covers 17 residues. Between the trimmed V and J ends, which lost 4 bases and 3 bases, there was a span of 18 bases. Germline CDR1 reads LGHDT; CDR2 reads YNNKEL (reference sequence). The CDR3 loop is CASSLDRGLVDTGELFF. CDR3 bases: TGTGCCAGCAGCCTGGACAGAGGGCTGGTCGACACCGGGGAGCTGTTTTTT.

This clonotype was seen ten or more times. The CDR3 loop reads CASSSAISYNEQFF. In DNA, the CDR3 is TGTGCCAGCAGCTCCGCCATCTCCTACAATGAGCAGTTCTTC. The gene calls are TRBV7-9 and TRBJ2-1, with unresolved D. Germline loops: CDR1 SEHNR, CDR2 FQNEAQ (reference sequence). The length of the CDR3 is 14 residues. V lost 4 bases and J 0 bases, leaving 7 bases between the germline ends.

The rearrangement joins TRBV29-1 to TRBJ1-2; D remains ambiguous. Per germline, CDR1 SQVTM and CDR2 ANQGSEA. V lost 7 bases and J lost 8, with 14 bases in between. The CDR3 is 11 amino acids. In DNA, the CDR3 is TGCAGCGCGAGGGAGTCGGGCGGCTACACCTTC. The encoded protein is CSARESGGYTF.

This clonotype was counted ten times or more. This may stem from a read error, because a much larger clone lies one nucleotide away. This chain joins TRBV29-1 and TRBJ1-2; D is ambiguous. The CDR3 spans 12 residues. The germline gives CDR1 SQVTM, CDR2 ANQGSEA. CDR3 in DNA: TGCAGCGCTGTAGAAGGCGGCTATGGCTACCCCTTC. It encodes CSAVEGGYGYPF.

This clonotype was seen ten or more times. The chain uses TRBV5-1 and TRBJ1-1, with 10 bases identical to TRBD1. CDR1 is SGHRS and CDR2 is YFSETQ in the germline V gene. The CDR3 has 14 residues. Trimming removed 4 bases from V and 5 bases from J; junction bases left unmatched: 5. The CDR3 loop is CASSGGQGKTEAFF. The CDR3 DNA reads as TGCGCCAGCAGCGGGGGACAGGGGAAGACTGAAGCTTTCTTT. Based on the CDR3 plus reference TRBV5-1 and TRBJ1-1, the full variable domain is KAGVTQTPRYLIKTRGQQVTLSCSPISGHRSVSWYQQTPGQGLQFLFEYFSETQRNKGNFPGRFSGRQFSNSRSEMNVSTLELGDSALYLCASSGGQGKTEAFFGQGTRLTVV.

This clonotype was recorded at least ten times. The gene calls are TRBV4-2 and TRBJ2-1, with TRBD1 matching 12 bases. Looked up from germline, CDR1 is LGHNA and CDR2 is YNFKEQ. J was trimmed by 4 bases and V by 5 bases; bases with no gene match: 9. This CDR3 contains 17 residues. The CDR3 protein is CASSSSGGQGAYNEQFF. CDR3 coding DNA: TGTGCCAGCAGCTCTTCAGGGGGACAGGGGGCTTACAATGAGCAGTTCTTC.

The V and J genes are TRBV24-1 and TRBJ2-1, with 8 bases fitting TRBD1. With V trimmed by 3 bases and J by 8 bases, 8 bases remained unmatched. This CDR3 comprises 15 residues. CDR1 KGHDR and CDR2 SFDVKD come from the germline V gene. The CDR3 sequence is CATSDPPGQGHEQFF. DNA of the CDR3: TGTGCCACCAGTGATCCCCCTGGACAGGGCCATGAGCAGTTCTTC.

This clonotype was seen repeatedly, ten times or more. V gene TRBV7-9 combines with J gene TRBJ2-7; TRBD1 might be the D (6 bases). Germline V CDR1 and CDR2: SEHNR, FQNEAQ (reference sequence). The CDR3 contains 12 residues. V lost 5 bases and J lost 5, with 10 bases in between. In DNA, the CDR3 is TGTGCCAGCAGCAACAGGGCTAACGAGCAGTACTTC. Its translation is CASSNRANEQYF.

The rearrangement uses TRBV4-1 and TRBJ2-3; weak D call: TRBD1 (6 bases). The J call may not be correct, given that the DNA end is closer to TRBJ1-5. There are 14 residues in the CDR3. Germline loops: CDR1 MGHRA, CDR2 YSYEKL. The CDR3 DNA follows: TGCGCCAGCAGCCAAGGGGCGGGGGCAGATACGCAGCATTTT. Encoded protein: CASSQGAGADTQHF.

This chain uses TRBV12-3 or TRBV12-4 with TRBJ2-5; D is undetermined. The ends were cut back, 4 bases at V and 2 bases at J, with 14 bases in the middle. The CDR3 spans 15 residues. As DNA, the CDR3 is TGTGCCAGCAGTTCGGCGGCCGGATGGCAAGAGACCCAGTACTTC. It is translated as CASSSAAGWQETQYF.

This clonotype appeared many times. The CDR3 region has the DNA TGTGCCAGCAGCTTTGTATCTTATGGGGGAGAGACCCAGTACTTC. Amino acids: CASSFVSYGGETQYF. The chain is built from TRBV7-2 and TRBJ2-5; D tentatively reads TRBD1 or TRBD2 (5 bases each). This CDR3 comprises 15 residues. Between the trimmed V and J ends, which lost 3 bases and 4 bases, there was a span of 15 bases. Germline CDR1 reads SGHTA; CDR2 reads FQGNSA.

In its sample, this clonotype was seen many times. V and J are TRBV19 and TRBJ2-1, with 8 bases that match TRBD1. The J segment lost 6 bases and the V segment lost 3 bases, leaving 1 base of the junction unmatched. The CDR3 runs 13 residues. Germline-derived CDR1 and CDR2 are LNHDA and SQIVND (reference sequence). The CDR3 nucleotides read TGTGCCAGTAGTATCGGACAGGGCAATGAGCAGTTCTTC. Translated: CASSIGQGNEQFF.

This clonotype was picked up many times. The CDR3 DNA sequence: TGTGCCAGCAGCTCGGGGGGGAGTAATGAGCAGTTCTTC. Protein: CASSSGGSNEQFF. The chain carries TRBV5-6 and TRBJ2-1; the match to TRBD2 covers 8 bases. Trimming took 3 bases from V and 7 from J; bases not matched to a gene: 3. CDR1 is SGHDT, CDR2 YYEEEE, per germline. The CDR3 spans 13 residues.

The chain carries TRBV15 and TRBJ2-7; tentative D call: TRBD2 (5 bases). The CDR3 spans 15 residues. Trimming pared 0 bases from V and 7 bases from J, leaving 16 bases between. Germline values: CDR1 LNHNV, CDR2 YYDKDF (reference sequence). The CDR3 sequence: CATSRDLRPPGEQYF. DNA for the CDR3: TGTGCCACCAGCAGAGATCTAAGACCCCCGGGAGAGCAGTACTTC.

In the case of this clonotype: The junction does not match germline at one end; this may be a read error. The V call is TRBV6-6, the J call TRBJ1-1; D unclear. The CDR3 runs 14 residues. Looked up from germline, CDR1 is MNHNY and CDR2 is SVGAGI (reference sequence). The CDR3 protein is CAGSYLGVNTEAFF. In nucleotides, the CDR3 is TGTGCCGGCAGTTACCTTGGGGTGAACACTGAAGCTTTCTTT.

The table lists this clonotype with a few counts. The rearrangement links TRBV10-3 to TRBJ1-5; D is perhaps TRBD1 (5 bases). The CDR3 loop spans 15 amino acids. Deletions cut 3 bases from V and 2 bases from J, with 11 bases between. Germline CDR1 and CDR2: ENHRY and SYGVKD. The CDR3 region has the DNA TGTGCCATCAGTGAAACGGTCAGGGGCAATCAGCCCCAGCATTTT. Protein sequence: CAISETVRGNQPQHF.

This clonotype has ten or more counts. This chain connects TRBV5-1 to TRBJ2-2; 9 nucleotides align to TRBD2. V lost 2 bases to trimming and J lost 3 bases; unmatched junction nucleotides: 2. Germline V gene lookup returns CDR1 SGHRS and CDR2 YFSETQ. The CDR3 covers 15 residues. Here the CDR3 DNA reads TGCGCCAGCAGCTTCGGCGGGAGGGACACCGGGGAGCTGTTTTTT. The encoded protein is CASSFGGRDTGELFF.

Many counts were recorded for this clonotype. The chain employs TRBV5-1 and TRBJ2-7, with a possible D match to TRBD2 (6 bases). The length of the CDR3 is 14 residues. Trimming stripped 0 bases from V and 4 bases from J, with 11 bases between. Germline assignment: CDR1 SGHRS and CDR2 YFSETQ. DNA of the CDR3: TGCGCCAGCAGCTTGGTTGGCGGGGCTTACGAGCAGTACTTC. It specifies CASSLVGGAYEQYF. Drawing the rest from reference TRBV5-1 and TRBJ2-7, the complete variable domain is KAGVTQTPRYLIKTRGQQVTLSCSPISGHRSVSWYQQTPGQGLQFLFEYFSETQRNKGNFPGRFSGRQFSNSRSEMNVSTLELGDSALYLCASSLVGGAYEQYFGPGTRLTVT.

This clonotype has a count of ten or more. The CDR3 reads CASRRGMLNEKLFF. The CDR3 DNA sequence: TGTGCCAGCCGTAGGGGAATGCTTAATGAAAAACTGTTTTTT. The chain carries TRBV6-1 and TRBJ1-4; tentative D call: TRBD1 (5 bases). Germline V gives CDR1 MNHNS, CDR2 SASEGT. This CDR3 has 14 residues. Trimming shortened V by 8 bases and J by 4 bases, and 14 bases separated the two germline ends.

This clonotype was observed many times. CDR3 in amino acids: CASRRLAGGQDTQYF. The CDR3 bases are TGTGCCAGCAGACGACTAGCGGGAGGGCAAGATACGCAGTATTTT. V usage is TRBV2 and J usage is TRBJ2-3; 14 nucleotides align to TRBD2. Germline CDR1 is SNHLY and CDR2 is FYNNEI. The CDR3 consists of 15 residues. J lost 5 bases, V lost 6 bases, and 4 bases had no gene match.

This clonotype was counted at least ten times. The CDR3 spells CASSLIDETEAFF. In DNA, the CDR3 is TGTGCCAGCAGCTTAATCGATGAGACTGAAGCTTTCTTT. This chain uses TRBV7-3 with TRBJ1-1; D gene ambiguous. V was shortened by 1 base and J by 5 bases, with 8 bases between the two germline ends. Germline CDR1 is SGHTA and CDR2 is FQGTGA. The CDR3 is 13 amino acids.

This clonotype was detected ten times or more. The chain uses TRBV11-2 and TRBJ1-1; TRBD1 is a possible D gene (6 bases). V dropped 1 base and J dropped 0 bases, with 12 bases sitting between them. The CDR3 runs to 16 residues. Germline lookup yields CDR1 SGHAT and CDR2 FQNNGV. This CDR3 is CASSLGLRQVNTEAFF. The CDR3 coding sequence is TGTGCCAGCAGCTTAGGTTTACGACAGGTGAACACTGAAGCTTTCTTT.